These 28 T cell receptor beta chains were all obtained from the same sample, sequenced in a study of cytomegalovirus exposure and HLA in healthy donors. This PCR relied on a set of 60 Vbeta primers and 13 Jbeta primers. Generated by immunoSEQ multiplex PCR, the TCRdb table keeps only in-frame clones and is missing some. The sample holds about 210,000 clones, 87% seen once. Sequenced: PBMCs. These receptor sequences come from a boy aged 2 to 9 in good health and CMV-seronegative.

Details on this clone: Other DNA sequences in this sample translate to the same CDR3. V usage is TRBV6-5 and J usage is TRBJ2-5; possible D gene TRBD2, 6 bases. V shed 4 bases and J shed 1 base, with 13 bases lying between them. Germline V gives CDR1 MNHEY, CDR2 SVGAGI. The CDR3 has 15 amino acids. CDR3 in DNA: TGTGCCAGCAGTTTGGAGGGAAGCCGCCAAGAGACCCAGTACTTC. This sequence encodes CASSLEGSRQETQYF.

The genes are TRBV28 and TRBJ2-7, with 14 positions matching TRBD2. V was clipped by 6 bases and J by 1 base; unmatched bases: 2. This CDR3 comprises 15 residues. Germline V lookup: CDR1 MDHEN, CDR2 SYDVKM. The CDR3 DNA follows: TGTGCCAGCAGACGGACTAGCGGGAGGTCCTACGAGCAGTACTTC. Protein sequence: CASRRTSGRSYEQYF.

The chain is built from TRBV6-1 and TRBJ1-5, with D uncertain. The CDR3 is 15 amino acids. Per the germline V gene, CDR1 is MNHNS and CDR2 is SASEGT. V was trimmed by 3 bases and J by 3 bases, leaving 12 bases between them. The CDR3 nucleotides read TGTGCCAGCAGTGATACGGGAAAATCCAATCAGCCCCAGCATTTT. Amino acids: CASSDTGKSNQPQHF.

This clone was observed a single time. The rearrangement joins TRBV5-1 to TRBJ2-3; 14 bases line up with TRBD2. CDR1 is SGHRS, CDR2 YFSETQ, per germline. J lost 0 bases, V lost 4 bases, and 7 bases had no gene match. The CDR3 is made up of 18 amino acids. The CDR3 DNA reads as TGCGCCAGCAGCCCAGGACTAGCGGGGGGTACTAGCACAGATACGCAGTATTTT. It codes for CASSPGLAGGTSTDTQYF.

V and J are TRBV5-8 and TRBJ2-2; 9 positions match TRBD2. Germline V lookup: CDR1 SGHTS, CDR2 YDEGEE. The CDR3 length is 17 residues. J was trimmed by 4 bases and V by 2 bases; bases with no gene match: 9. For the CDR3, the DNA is TGTGCCAGCAGCTTAAGCGGGGGGAGCCCGCGCACCGGGGAGCTGTTTTTT. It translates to CASSLSGGSPRTGELFF.

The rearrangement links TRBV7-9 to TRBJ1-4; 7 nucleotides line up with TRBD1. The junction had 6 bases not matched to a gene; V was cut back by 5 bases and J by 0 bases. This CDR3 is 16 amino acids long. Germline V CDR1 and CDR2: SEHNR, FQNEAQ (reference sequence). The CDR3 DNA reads TGTGCCAGCAGCGACCAGGGGGGCCCAACTAATGAAAAACTGTTTTTT. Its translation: CASSDQGGPTNEKLFF.

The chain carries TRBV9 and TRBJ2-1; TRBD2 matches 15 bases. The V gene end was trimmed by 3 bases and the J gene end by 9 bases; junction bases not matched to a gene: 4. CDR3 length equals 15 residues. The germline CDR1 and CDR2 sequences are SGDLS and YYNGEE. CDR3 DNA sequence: TGTGCCAGCAGCGCATGGACTAGCGGGAGGGTTGAGCAGTTCTTC. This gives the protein CASSAWTSGRVEQFF.

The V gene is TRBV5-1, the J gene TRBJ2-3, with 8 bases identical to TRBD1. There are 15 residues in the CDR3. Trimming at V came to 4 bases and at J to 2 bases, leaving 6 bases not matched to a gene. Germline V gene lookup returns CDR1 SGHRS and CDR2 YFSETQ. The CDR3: CASSLGTGVTDTQYF. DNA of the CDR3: TGCGCCAGCAGCCTCGGGACAGGCGTCACAGATACGCAGTATTTT.

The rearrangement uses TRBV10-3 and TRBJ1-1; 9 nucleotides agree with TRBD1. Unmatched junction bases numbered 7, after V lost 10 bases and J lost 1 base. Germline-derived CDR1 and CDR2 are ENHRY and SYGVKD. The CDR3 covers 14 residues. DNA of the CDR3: TGTGCCACCAGACAGGGGGTTACGAACACTGAAGCTTTCTTT. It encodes CATRQGVTNTEAFF.

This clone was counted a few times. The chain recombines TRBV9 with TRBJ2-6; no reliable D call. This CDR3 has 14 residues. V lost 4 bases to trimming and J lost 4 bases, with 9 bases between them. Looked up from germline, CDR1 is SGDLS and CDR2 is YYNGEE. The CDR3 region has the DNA TGTGCCAGCAGCTCCTCCGAGGGGGCCAACGTCCTGACTTTC. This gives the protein CASSSSEGANVLTF.

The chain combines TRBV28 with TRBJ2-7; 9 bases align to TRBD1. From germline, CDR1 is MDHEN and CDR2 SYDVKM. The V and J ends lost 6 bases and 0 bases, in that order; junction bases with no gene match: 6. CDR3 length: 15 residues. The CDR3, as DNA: TGTGCCAGCAGAGACAGGGGGGTTAGCTCCTACGAGCAGTACTTC. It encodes CASRDRGVSSYEQYF.

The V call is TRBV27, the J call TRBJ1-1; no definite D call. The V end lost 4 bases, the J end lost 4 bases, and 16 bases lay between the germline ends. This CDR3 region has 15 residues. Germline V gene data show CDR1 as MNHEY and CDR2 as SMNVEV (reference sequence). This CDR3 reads CASSSEDGVGTEAFF. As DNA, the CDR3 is TGTGCCAGCAGTTCCGAAGACGGGGTGGGCACTGAAGCTTTCTTT.

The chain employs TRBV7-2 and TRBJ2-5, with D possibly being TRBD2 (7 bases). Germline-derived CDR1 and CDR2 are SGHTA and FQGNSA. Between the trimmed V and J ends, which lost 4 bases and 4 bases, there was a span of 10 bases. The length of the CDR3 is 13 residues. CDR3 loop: CASSYREGETQYF. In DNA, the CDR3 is TGTGCCAGCAGCTACAGGGAGGGAGAGACCCAGTACTTC.

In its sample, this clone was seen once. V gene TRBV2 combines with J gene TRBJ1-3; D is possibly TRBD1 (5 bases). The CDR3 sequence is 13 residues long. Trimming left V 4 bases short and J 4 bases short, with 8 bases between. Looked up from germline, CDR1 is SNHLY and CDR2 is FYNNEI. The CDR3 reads CASSAGFGNTIYF. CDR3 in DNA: TGTGCCAGCAGTGCAGGGTTCGGAAACACCATATATTTT.

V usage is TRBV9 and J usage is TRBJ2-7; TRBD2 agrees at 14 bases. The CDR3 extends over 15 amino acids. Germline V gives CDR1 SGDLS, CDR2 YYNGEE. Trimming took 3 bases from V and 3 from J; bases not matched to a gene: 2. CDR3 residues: CASSGGTSGSYEQYF. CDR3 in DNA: TGTGCCAGCAGCGGGGGGACTAGCGGGAGCTACGAGCAGTACTTC.

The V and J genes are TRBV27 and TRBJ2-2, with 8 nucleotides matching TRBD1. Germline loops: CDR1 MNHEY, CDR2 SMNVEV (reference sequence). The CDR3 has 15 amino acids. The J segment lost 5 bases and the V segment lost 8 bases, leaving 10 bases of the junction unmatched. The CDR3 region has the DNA TGTGCCAGCTTAGAAGCGCAGGGGGCTACCGGGGAGCTGTTTTTT. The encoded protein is CASLEAQGATGELFF.

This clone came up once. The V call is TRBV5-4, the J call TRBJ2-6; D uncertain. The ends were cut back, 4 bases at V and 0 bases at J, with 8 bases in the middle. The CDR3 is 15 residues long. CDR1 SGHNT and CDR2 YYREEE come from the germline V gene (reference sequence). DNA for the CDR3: TGTGCCAGCAGCGTACCTAGCTCTGGGGCCAACGTCCTGACTTTC. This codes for CASSVPSSGANVLTF.

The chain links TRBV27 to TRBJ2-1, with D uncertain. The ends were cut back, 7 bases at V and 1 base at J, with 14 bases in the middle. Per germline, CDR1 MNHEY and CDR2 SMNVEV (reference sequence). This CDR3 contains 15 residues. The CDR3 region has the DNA TGTGCCAGCAAAATGTTCCTATCGTCCTACAATGAGCAGTTCTTC. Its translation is CASKMFLSSYNEQFF.

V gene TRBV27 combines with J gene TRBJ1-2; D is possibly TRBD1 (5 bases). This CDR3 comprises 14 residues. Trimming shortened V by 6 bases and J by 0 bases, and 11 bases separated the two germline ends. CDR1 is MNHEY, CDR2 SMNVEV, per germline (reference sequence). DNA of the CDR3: TGTGCCAGCAGGCCTGGGGGGGCTAACTATGGCTACACCTTC. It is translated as CASRPGGANYGYTF.

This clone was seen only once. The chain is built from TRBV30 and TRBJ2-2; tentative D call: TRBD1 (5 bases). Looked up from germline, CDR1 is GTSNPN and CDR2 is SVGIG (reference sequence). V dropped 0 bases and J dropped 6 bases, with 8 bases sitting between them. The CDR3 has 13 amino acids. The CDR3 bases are TGTGCCTGGAGTGTAGGGGCCCCCGGGGAGCTGTTTTTT. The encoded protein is CAWSVGAPGELFF.

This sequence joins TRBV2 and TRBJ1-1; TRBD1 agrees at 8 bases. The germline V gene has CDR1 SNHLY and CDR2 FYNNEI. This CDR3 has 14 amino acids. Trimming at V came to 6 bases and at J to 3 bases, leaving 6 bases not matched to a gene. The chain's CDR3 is CASRDRVGDTEAFF. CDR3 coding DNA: TGTGCCAGCAGGGACAGGGTGGGTGACACTGAAGCTTTCTTT.

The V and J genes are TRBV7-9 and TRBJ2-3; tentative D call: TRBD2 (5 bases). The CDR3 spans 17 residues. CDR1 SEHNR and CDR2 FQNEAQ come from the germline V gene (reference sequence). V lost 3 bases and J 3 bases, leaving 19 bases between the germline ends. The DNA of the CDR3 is TGTGCCAGCAGCTTGAGGACTCTCCTTCCCCCAACAGATACGCAGTATTTT. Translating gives CASSLRTLLPPTDTQYF. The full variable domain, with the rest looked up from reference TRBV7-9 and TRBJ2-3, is DTGVSQNPRHKITKRGQNVTFRCDPISEHNRLYWYRQTLGQGPEFLTYFQNEAQLEKSRLLSDRFSAERPKGSFSTLEIQRTEQGDSAMYLCASSLRTLLPPTDTQYFGPGTRLTVL.

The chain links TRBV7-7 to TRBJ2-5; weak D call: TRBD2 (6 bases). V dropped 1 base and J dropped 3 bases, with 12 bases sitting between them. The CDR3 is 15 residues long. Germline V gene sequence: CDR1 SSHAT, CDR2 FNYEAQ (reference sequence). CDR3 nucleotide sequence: TGTGCCAGCAGCTTAGATCCGGGACTCGAAGAGACCCAGTACTTC. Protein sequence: CASSLDPGLEETQYF.

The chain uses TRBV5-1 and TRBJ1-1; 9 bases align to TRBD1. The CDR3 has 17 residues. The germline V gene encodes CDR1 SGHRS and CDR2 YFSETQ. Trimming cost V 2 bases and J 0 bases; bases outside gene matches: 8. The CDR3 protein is CASSLGTGWGMNTEAFF. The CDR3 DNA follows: TGCGCCAGCAGCTTAGGGACAGGGTGGGGCATGAACACTGAAGCTTTCTTT.

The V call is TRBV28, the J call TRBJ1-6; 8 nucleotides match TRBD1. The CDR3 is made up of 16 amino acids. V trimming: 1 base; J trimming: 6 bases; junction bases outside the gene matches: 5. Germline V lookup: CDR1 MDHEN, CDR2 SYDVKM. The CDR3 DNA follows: TGTGCCAGCAGTTTATTGCAGGGGGCGATTAATTCACCCCTCCACTTT. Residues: CASSLLQGAINSPLHF. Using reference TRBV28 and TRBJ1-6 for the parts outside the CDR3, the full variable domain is DVKVTQSSRYLVKRTGEKVFLECVQDMDHENMFWYRQDPGLGLRLIYFSYDVKMKEKGDIPEGYSVSREKKERFSLILESASTNQTSMYLCASSLLQGAINSPLHFGNGTRLTVT.

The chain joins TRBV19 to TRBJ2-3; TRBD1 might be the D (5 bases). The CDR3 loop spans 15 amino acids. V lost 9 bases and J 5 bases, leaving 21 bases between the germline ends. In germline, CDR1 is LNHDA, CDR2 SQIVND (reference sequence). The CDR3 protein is CASKPDTSERDTQYF. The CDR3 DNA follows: TGTGCCAGCAAGCCGGACACCTCGGAGAGAGATACGCAGTATTTT.

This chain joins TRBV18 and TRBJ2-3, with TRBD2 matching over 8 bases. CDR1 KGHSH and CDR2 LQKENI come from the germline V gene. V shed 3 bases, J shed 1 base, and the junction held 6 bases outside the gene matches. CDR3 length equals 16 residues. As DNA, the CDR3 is TGTGCCAGCTCACCGTCTTCCGGGAGGGGCACAGATACGCAGTATTTT. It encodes CASSPSSGRGTDTQYF.

The CDR3 loop reads CASSPAGTPTGNTIYF. For the CDR3, the DNA is TGTGCCAGCAGCCCAGCCGGGACTCCAACTGGAAACACCATATATTTT. The V call is TRBV7-2, the J call TRBJ1-3; D is perhaps TRBD1 (5 bases). Deletions cut 5 bases from V and 2 bases from J, with 16 bases between. Germline-derived CDR1 and CDR2 are SGHTA and FQGNSA. This CDR3 comprises 16 residues.